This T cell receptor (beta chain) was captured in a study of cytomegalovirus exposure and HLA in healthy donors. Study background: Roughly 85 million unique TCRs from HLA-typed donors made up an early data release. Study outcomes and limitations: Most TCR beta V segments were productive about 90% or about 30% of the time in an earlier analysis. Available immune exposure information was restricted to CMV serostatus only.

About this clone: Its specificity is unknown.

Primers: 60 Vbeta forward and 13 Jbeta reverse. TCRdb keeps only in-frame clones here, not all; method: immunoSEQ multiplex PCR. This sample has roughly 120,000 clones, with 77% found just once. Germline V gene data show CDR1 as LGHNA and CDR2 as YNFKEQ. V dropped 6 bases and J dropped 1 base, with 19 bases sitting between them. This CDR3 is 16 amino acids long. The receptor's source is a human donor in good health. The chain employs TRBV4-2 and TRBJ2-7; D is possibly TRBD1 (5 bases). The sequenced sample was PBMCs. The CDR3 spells CASRHPPRGESYEQYF. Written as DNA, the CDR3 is TGTGCCAGCAGGCACCCCCCAAGGGGCGAGTCCTACGAGCAGTACTTC.